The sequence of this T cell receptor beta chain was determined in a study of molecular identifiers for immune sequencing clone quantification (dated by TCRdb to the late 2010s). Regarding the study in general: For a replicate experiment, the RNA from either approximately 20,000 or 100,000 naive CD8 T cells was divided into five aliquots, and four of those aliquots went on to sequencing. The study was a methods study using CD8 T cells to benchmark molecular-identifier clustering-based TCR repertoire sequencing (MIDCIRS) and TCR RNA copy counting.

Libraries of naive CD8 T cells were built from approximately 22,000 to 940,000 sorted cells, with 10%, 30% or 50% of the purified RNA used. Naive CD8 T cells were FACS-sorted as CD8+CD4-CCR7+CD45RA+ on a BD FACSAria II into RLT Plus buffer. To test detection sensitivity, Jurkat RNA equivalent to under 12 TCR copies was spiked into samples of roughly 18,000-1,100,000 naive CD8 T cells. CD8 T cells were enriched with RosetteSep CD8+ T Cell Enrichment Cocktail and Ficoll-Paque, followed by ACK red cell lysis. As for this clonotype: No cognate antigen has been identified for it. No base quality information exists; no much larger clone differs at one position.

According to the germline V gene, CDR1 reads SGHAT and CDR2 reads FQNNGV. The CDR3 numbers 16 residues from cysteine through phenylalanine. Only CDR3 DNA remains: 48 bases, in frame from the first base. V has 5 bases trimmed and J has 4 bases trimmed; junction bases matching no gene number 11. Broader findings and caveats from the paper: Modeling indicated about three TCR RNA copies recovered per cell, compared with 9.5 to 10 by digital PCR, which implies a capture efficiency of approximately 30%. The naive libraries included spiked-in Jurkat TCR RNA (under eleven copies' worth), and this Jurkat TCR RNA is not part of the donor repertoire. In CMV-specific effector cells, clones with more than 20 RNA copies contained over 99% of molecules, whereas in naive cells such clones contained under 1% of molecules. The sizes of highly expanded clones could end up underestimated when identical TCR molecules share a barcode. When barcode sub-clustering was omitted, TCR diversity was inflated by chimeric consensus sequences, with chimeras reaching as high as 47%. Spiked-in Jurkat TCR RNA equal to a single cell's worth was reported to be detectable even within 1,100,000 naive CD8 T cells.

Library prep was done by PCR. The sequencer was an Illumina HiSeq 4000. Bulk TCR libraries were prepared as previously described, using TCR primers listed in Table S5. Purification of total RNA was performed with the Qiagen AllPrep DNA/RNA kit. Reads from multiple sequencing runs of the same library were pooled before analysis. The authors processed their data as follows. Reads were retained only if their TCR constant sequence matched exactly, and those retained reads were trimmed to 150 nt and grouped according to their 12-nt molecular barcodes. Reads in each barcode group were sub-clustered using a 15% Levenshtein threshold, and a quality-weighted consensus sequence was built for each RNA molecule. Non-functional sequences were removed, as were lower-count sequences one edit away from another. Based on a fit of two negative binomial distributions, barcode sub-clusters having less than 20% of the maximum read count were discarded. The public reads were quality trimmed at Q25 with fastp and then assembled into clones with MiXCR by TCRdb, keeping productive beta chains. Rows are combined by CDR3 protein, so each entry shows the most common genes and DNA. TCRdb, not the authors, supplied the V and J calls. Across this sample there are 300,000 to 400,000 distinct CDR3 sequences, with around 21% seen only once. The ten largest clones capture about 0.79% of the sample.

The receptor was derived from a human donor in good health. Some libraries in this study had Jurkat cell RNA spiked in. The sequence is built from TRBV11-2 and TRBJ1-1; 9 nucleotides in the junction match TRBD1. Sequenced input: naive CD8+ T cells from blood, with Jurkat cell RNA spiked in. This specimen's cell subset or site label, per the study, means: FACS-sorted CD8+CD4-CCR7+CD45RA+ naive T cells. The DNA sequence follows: TGTGCCAGCAGCCCAGGTCTGGGACAGGGACCCACTGAAGCTTTCTTT. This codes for CASSPGLGQGPTEAFF. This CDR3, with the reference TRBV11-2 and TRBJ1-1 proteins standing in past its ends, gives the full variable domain EAGVAQSPRYKIIEKRQSVAFWCNPISGHATLYWYQQILGQGPKLLIQFQNNGVVDDSQLPKDRFSAERLKGVDSTLKIQPAKLEDSAVYLCASSPGLGQGPTEAFFGQGTRLTVV.